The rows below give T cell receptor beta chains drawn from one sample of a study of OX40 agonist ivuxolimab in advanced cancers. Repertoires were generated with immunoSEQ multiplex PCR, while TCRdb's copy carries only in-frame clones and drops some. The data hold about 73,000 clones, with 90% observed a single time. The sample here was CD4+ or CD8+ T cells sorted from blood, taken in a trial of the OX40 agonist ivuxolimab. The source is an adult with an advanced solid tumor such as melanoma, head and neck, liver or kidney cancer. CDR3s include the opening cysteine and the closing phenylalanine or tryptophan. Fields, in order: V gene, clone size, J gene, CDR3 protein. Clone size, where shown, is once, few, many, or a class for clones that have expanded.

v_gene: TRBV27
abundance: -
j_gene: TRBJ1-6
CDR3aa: CASSPGFHNSPLHF

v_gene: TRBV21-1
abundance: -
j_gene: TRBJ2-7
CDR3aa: CASSKGTVEQYF

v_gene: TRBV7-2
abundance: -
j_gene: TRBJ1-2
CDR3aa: CASSRPGQGVYGYTF

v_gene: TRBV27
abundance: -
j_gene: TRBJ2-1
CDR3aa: CASSRQGAGAGEQFF

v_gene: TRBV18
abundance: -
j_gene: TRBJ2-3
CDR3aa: CASSRTSGSTDTQYF

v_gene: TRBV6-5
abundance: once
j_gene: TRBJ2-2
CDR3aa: CASRPSRTGELFF

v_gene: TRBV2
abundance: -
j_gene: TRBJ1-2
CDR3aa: CASSRDNYGYTF

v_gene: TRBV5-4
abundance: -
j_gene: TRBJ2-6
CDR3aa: CASSAGYLTSGANVLTF

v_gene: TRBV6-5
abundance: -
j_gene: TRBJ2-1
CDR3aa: CASSYSHLERNEQFF

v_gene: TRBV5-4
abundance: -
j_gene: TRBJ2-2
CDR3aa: CASSLEAGYPGELFF

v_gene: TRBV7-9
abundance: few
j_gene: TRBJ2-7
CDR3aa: CASTVSGLTYEQYF

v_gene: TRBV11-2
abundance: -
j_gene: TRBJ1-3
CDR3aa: CASSSASSGNTIYF

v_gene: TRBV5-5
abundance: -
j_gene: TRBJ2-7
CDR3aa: CASSLNLLSGQYF

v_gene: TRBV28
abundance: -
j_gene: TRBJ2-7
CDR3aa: CASSPTWYEQYF

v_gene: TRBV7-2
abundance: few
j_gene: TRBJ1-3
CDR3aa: CASSQAGGYSGNTIYF

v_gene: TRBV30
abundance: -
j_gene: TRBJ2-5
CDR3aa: CAWSVSGSAGTQYF

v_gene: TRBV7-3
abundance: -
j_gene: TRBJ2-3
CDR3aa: CASSLVQGASTQYF

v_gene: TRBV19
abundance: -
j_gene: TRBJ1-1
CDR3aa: CASTRTGNTEAFF

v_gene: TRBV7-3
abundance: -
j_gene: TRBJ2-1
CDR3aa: CASSPQVAGKNNEQFF

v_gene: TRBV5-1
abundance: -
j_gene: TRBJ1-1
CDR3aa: CASSLEGANTEAFF

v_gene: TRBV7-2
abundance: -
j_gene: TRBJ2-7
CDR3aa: CASSFRTGLREQYF

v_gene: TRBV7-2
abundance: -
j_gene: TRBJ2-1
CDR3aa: CASSLAGGHNEQFF

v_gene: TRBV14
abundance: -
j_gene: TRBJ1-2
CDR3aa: CASSPQGYYGYTF

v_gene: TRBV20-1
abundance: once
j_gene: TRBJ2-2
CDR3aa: CSATGTGELFF

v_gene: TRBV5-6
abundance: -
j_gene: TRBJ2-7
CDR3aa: CASSLAGLAWEQYF

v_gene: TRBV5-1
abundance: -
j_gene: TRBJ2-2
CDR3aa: CASSPQTSNTGELFF

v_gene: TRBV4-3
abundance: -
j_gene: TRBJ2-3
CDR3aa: CASSQNRGYTDTQYF

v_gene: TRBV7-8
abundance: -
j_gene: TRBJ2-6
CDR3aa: CASSSRQGAPGANVLTF

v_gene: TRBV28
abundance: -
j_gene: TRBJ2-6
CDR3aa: CASRTGNSANVLTF

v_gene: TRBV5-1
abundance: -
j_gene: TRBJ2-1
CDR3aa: CASSLLAAAYNEQFF

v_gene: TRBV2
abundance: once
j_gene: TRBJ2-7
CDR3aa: CASIAGLDYEQYF

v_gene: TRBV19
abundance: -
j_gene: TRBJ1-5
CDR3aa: CASSNQGDQPQHF

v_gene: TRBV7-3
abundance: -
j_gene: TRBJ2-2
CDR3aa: CASSSTGGNTGELFF

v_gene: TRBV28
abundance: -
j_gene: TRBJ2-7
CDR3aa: CASKGTGGKNWYEQYF

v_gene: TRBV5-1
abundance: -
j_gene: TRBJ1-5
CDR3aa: CASSLGGISNQPQHF

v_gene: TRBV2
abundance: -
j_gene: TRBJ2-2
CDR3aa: CASSGELTGELFF

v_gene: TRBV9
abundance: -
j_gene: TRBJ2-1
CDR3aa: CASSVTGEVNEQFF

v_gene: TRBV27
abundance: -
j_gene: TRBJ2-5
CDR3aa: CASSLAGPSSAQYF

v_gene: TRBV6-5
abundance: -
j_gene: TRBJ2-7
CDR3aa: CASSSKRTDSYEQYF

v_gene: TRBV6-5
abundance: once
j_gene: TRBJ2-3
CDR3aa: CATRRARGADTQYF

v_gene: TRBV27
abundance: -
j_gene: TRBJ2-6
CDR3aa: CASSSRPGANVLTF

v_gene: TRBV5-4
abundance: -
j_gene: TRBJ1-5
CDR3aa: CASSPGQGRNQPQHF

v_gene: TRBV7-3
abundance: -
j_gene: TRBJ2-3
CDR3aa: CASSPSLSGELDTQYF

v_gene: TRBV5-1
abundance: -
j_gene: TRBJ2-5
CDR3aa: CASSFIARASGYQETQYF

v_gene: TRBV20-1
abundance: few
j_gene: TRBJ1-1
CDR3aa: CSPITSDEAFF

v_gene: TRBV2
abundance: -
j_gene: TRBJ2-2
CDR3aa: CASRTSGRGTGELFF

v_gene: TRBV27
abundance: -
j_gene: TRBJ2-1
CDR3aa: CASSAGIYNEQFF